The present entry profiles one T cell receptor (beta chain) with its context. Measured with immunoSEQ multiplex PCR; TCRdb has only the in-frame clones, and not every one. The sample has more than 400,000 clones; 87% are singletons. The data derive from a study of blood T cell repertoires in COVID-19. Participant reports of clinical history set cohort assignment. Germline CDR1 and CDR2: SGHRS and YFSETQ. V was pared by 5 bases and J by 4 bases, with 13 bases between. This CDR3 comprises 14 residues. This chain connects TRBV5-1 to TRBJ1-3; D is ambiguous. The sample consisted of PBMCs or T cells enriched from blood (not recorded which). The clonotype originates from a woman aged 18-29 years who had recovered from COVID-19. The CDR3 sequence: CASRRGLTGNTIYF. The CDR3 bases are TGCGCCAGCAGAAGAGGTCTGACGGGAAACACCATATATTTT. The full variable domain, rest sourced from reference TRBV5-1 and TRBJ1-3, is KAGVTQTPRYLIKTRGQQVTLSCSPISGHRSVSWYQQTPGQGLQFLFEYFSETQRNKGNFPGRFSGRQFSNSRSEMNVSTLELGDSALYLCASRRGLTGNTIYFGEGSWLTVV.